This T cell receptor beta chain came from a study of cytomegalovirus exposure and HLA in healthy donors. Overall study findings and caveats: Later on, an analysis showed TCR association rates differing by HLA locus, with DRB1 the most and HLA-C the fewest.

Worth noting for this clone: Its antigen is not identified.

PCR amplification relied on 60 Vbeta primers (plus 13 Jbeta primers). Libraries were prepared by immunoSEQ multiplex PCR; TCRdb keeps only in-frame clonotypes and omits some of them. The table has 170,000 or so clones, roughly 78% seen once. The receptor's source is a woman aged 45-65 years in good health and CMV-seropositive. Specimen: PBMCs.

The CDR3 is CASSLDRLANYGYTF. The CDR3 DNA follows: TGTGCCAGCAGTTTGGACAGGTTAGCTAACTATGGCTACACCTTC. The V and J genes are TRBV6-1 and TRBJ1-2, with 7 bases lining up with TRBD1. The CDR3 is made up of 15 amino acids. After removal of 5 bases from V and 0 bases from J, the junction contained 6 bases not matched to a gene. Germline-derived CDR1 and CDR2 are MNHNS and SASEGT.